Shown below are 28 T cell receptor beta chains from a single sample sequenced in a study of OX40 agonist ivuxolimab in advanced cancers. The method was immunoSEQ multiplex PCR; TCRdb's version includes in-frame clones alone and lacks a portion of them. The table lists under 80,000 clones, over 75% of them singletons. Sample: CD4+ or CD8+ T cells sorted from blood, taken in a trial of the OX40 agonist ivuxolimab. Receptors were obtained from an adult with an advanced solid tumor such as melanoma, head and neck, liver or kidney cancer.

The chain uses TRBV7-3 and TRBJ2-1; D possibly corresponds to TRBD1 (5 bases). The CDR3 loop spans 13 amino acids. The V end lost 2 bases, the J end lost 10 bases, and 12 bases lay between the germline ends. In germline, CDR1 is SGHTA, CDR2 FQGTGA. The CDR3 loop is CASSLDPGWEQFF. CDR3 bases: TGTGCCAGCAGCTTAGATCCAGGGTGGGAGCAGTTCTTC.

The rearrangement joins TRBV2 to TRBJ2-7; possible D gene TRBD2, 6 bases. The CDR3 runs to 14 residues. The germline gives CDR1 SNHLY, CDR2 FYNNEI. The germline V and J ends were trimmed by 6 bases and 2 bases, with 14 bases remaining between them. The CDR3 region is CASSGGTGPYEQYF. CDR3 coding DNA: TGTGCCAGCAGCGGAGGGACTGGTCCCTACGAGCAGTACTTC.

This clone showed up just once. The rearrangement uses TRBV5-1 and TRBJ2-1; D uncertain. This CDR3 contains 16 residues. The V end was cut by 4 bases, the J end by 0 bases, with 14 bases between. Germline assignment: CDR1 SGHRS and CDR2 YFSETQ. CDR3 sequence reads: CASSPITAVSYNEQFF. The CDR3 nucleotides are TGCGCCAGCAGCCCCATTACGGCGGTCTCCTACAATGAGCAGTTCTTC.

The chain is built from TRBV27 and TRBJ2-7; 8 bases line up with TRBD1. Trimming took 2 bases from V and 2 from J; bases not matched to a gene: 8. This CDR3 has 16 residues. Germline CDR1 is MNHEY and CDR2 is SMNVEV (reference sequence). This CDR3 is CASSLRPGQAAYEQYF. CDR3 coding DNA: TGTGCCAGCAGTTTAAGGCCGGGACAGGCGGCCTACGAGCAGTACTTC.

This chain uses TRBV5-1 with TRBJ2-2; D ambiguous. CDR1 SGHRS and CDR2 YFSETQ come from the germline V gene. The CDR3 sequence is 14 residues long. V was clipped by 0 bases and J by 5 bases, with 8 bases between them. The CDR3 nucleotides read TGCGCCAGCAGCTTGGCCCTAGGGACCGGGGAGCTGTTTTTT. Residues: CASSLALGTGELFF.

The genes are TRBV4-2 and TRBJ2-2; tentatively, D is TRBD1 (5 bases). The germline V gene encodes CDR1 LGHNA and CDR2 YNFKEQ. The CDR3 runs 15 residues. Deletions cut 0 bases from V and 7 bases from J, with 12 bases between. Here the CDR3 DNA reads TGTGCCAGCAGCCAAGATAGGGGAAGGGACGGGGAGCTGTTTTTT. It translates to CASSQDRGRDGELFF.

The chain recombines TRBV28 with TRBJ1-6; TRBD1 might be the D (5 bases). Germline V gene sequence: CDR1 MDHEN, CDR2 SYDVKM. V lost 4 bases and J lost 5, with 12 bases in between. CDR3 length equals 15 residues. The CDR3: CASSSTRGNNSPLHF. CDR3 nucleotide sequence: TGTGCCAGCAGTTCAACACGGGGCAATAATTCACCCCTCCACTTT.

J is TRBJ1-5 and V is TRBV6-5; a weak D match, TRBD1 (6 bases). The CDR3 totals 13 residues. The V gene's germline CDR1 is MNHEY and CDR2 SVGAGI. V lost 11 bases and J 0 bases, leaving 11 bases between the germline ends. CDR3: CAYRTDSNQPQHF. Here the CDR3 DNA reads TGTGCCTACCGGACAGATAGCAATCAGCCCCAGCATTTT.

This chain uses TRBV21-1 with TRBJ2-7; TRBD2, the table's D call, lacks a check against the DNA. TRBV21-1 is reported as a pseudogene. This CDR3 comprises 20 residues. CDR3 residues: CASSQYNLAGALRSSYEQYF. The CDR3 nucleotides are TGTGCCAGCAGCCAATACAACTTAGCGGGAGCCCTCAGGAGCTCCTACGAGCAGTACTTC.

The chain recombines TRBV10-2 with TRBJ1-4; TRBD1 aligns across 9 bases. Germline CDR1 reads WSHSY; CDR2 reads SAAADI. The ends lost 7 bases at V and 8 bases at J; junction bases unmatched: 8. This CDR3 comprises 14 residues. The CDR3 protein is CASKKGQGGEKLFF. The CDR3 nucleotides are TGCGCCAGCAAAAAGGGACAGGGAGGGGAAAAACTGTTTTTT.

V usage is TRBV6-5 and J usage is TRBJ2-5; possibly TRBD2 for D (7 bases). The CDR3 spans 14 residues. Trimming removed 6 bases from V and 7 bases from J, with 18 bases in between. Germline V gene lookup returns CDR1 MNHEY and CDR2 SVGAGI. This CDR3 is CASRRPGGAGTQYF. Here the CDR3 DNA reads TGTGCCAGCAGGCGGCCTGGGGGGGCGGGGACCCAGTACTTC.

Notes on this clone: Other DNA sequences within the sample encode an identical CDR3. The chain combines TRBV15 with TRBJ1-1; D possibly corresponds to TRBD1 (6 bases). Germline V gene data show CDR1 as LNHNV and CDR2 as YYDKDF (reference sequence). Between the trimmed V and J ends, which lost 3 bases and 2 bases, there was a span of 10 bases. The length of the CDR3 is 14 residues. The CDR3 reads CATSRDRLNTEAFF. In DNA, the CDR3 is TGTGCCACCAGCAGGGACAGACTAAACACTGAAGCTTTCTTT.

This rearrangement joins TRBV14 to TRBJ2-1, with D hard to call. V was clipped by 0 bases and J by 9 bases, with 9 bases between them. The CDR3 has 13 amino acids. Germline V lookup: CDR1 SGHDN, CDR2 FVKESK. The CDR3 protein is CASSQERGGEQFF. The CDR3 DNA sequence: TGTGCCAGCAGCCAAGAACGCGGCGGTGAGCAGTTCTTC.

CDR3: CATSRAGTVNEQFF. The CDR3 region has the DNA TGTGCCACCAGCAGAGCAGGCACAGTCAATGAGCAGTTCTTC. The V call is TRBV15, the J call TRBJ2-1; D not resolved. Germline CDR1 LNHNV, CDR2 YYDKDF (reference sequence). The CDR3 loop spans 14 amino acids. V shed 1 base and J shed 6 bases, with 10 bases lying between them.

A single count supports this clone. The chain carries TRBV7-6 and TRBJ2-1; D remains unclear. Germline values: CDR1 SGHVS, CDR2 FNYEAQ. The CDR3 sequence is 16 residues long. Trimming pared 3 bases from V and 2 bases from J, leaving 14 bases between. The CDR3 protein is CASSFKANLTYNEQFF. In nucleotides, the CDR3 is TGTGCCAGCAGCTTCAAGGCGAATCTCACCTACAATGAGCAGTTCTTC.

This clone was found once. The rearrangement links TRBV10-3 to TRBJ2-7; maybe TRBD1 (5 bases). V lost 9 bases and J lost 2, with 14 bases in between. This CDR3 region has 13 residues. In germline, CDR1 is ENHRY, CDR2 SYGVKD. This chain's CDR3 is CAMGPGGTYEQYF. The CDR3 coding sequence is TGTGCCATGGGGCCGGGCGGCACCTACGAGCAGTACTTC.

The rearrangement links TRBV5-1 to TRBJ2-2, with TRBD2 matching 9 bases. The germline V gene has CDR1 SGHRS and CDR2 YFSETQ. V lost 1 base to trimming and J lost 6 bases; unmatched junction nucleotides: 4. This CDR3 region has 15 residues. The chain's CDR3 is CASSLFLAGSGELFF. CDR3 bases: TGCGCCAGCAGCTTGTTTCTAGCGGGATCCGGGGAGCTGTTTTTT. Supplemented by reference TRBV5-1 and TRBJ2-2, the full variable domain reads KAGVTQTPRYLIKTRGQQVTLSCSPISGHRSVSWYQQTPGQGLQFLFEYFSETQRNKGNFPGRFSGRQFSNSRSEMNVSTLELGDSALYLCASSLFLAGSGELFFGEGSRLTVL.

The chain combines TRBV18 with TRBJ2-7, with D tentatively TRBD1 or TRBD2 (5 bases each). The length of the CDR3 is 13 residues. Germline V CDR1 and CDR2: KGHSH, LQKENI. V lost 8 bases to trimming and J lost 4 bases, with 15 bases between them. The CDR3 sequence is CASRGQGPYEQYF. CDR3 in DNA: TGTGCCAGCCGAGGGCAGGGTCCATACGAGCAGTACTTC.

V gene TRBV29-1 combines with J gene TRBJ1-3; D gene uncertain. The length of the CDR3 is 11 residues. Trimming removed 4 bases from V and 7 bases from J, with 8 bases in between. Germline CDR1 and CDR2: SQVTM and ANQGSEA. Here the CDR3 reads CSVGGTNTIYF. CDR3 nucleotides: TGCAGCGTTGGGGGTACCAACACCATATATTTT.

The chain is built from TRBV11-2 and TRBJ2-1; 7 bases agree with TRBD2. J lost 0 bases, V lost 1 base, and 6 bases had no gene match. In germline, CDR1 is SGHAT, CDR2 FQNNGV. The CDR3 consists of 17 residues. The CDR3 reads CASSLGGSGSSYNEQFF. As DNA, the CDR3 is TGTGCCAGCAGCTTAGGCGGGAGTGGAAGCTCCTACAATGAGCAGTTCTTC.

Notes on this clone: The junction departs from the called germline gene at one end, perhaps through a read error. The chain uses TRBV18 and TRBJ1-3, with D uncertain. CDR1 and CDR2 from the germline V gene are KGHSH and LQKENI. This CDR3 region has 13 residues. CDR3 residues: CASSPYGSNTVYF. The DNA of the CDR3 is TGTGCCAGCTCACCTTATGGATCAAACACCGTATATTTT.

The rearrangement joins TRBV9 to TRBJ2-3, with D perhaps matching TRBD2 (6 bases). Trimming cost V 4 bases and J 3 bases, with 18 bases left between them. From germline, CDR1 is SGDLS and CDR2 YYNGEE. The CDR3 loop spans 16 amino acids. CDR3 bases: TGTGCCAGCAGCTTTGTAGCGGTTGGGGGGACAGATACGCAGTATTTT. Its protein product is CASSFVAVGGTDTQYF.

This chain uses TRBV19 with TRBJ1-5, with D perhaps matching TRBD1 (6 bases). Germline V CDR1 and CDR2: LNHDA, SQIVND (reference sequence). V lost 5 bases and J lost 0, with 8 bases in between. This CDR3 is built from 14 residues. The CDR3 coding sequence is TGTGCCAGTAGTTTACAGGGTAGCAATCAGCCCCAGCATTTT. Its protein product is CASSLQGSNQPQHF.

V usage is TRBV11-2 and J usage is TRBJ2-5, with TRBD1 matching over 7 bases. The germline V gene encodes CDR1 SGHAT and CDR2 FQNNGV. The CDR3 consists of 15 residues. V dropped 5 bases and J dropped 5; count of bases not matched to a gene: 11. The CDR3 DNA reads as TGTGCCAGCAGCATCCTCGGACAGGTCTGGGAGACCCAGTACTTC. Protein sequence: CASSILGQVWETQYF. The full variable domain, completed using reference TRBV11-2 and TRBJ2-5, is EAGVAQSPRYKIIEKRQSVAFWCNPISGHATLYWYQQILGQGPKLLIQFQNNGVVDDSQLPKDRFSAERLKGVDSTLKIQPAKLEDSAVYLCASSILGQVWETQYFGPGTRLLVL.

The chain uses TRBV2 and TRBJ1-2; D call uncertain. The CDR3 runs to 12 residues. Trimming stripped 2 bases from V and 5 bases from J, with 6 bases between. Germline values: CDR1 SNHLY, CDR2 FYNNEI. The CDR3 coding sequence is TGTGCCAGCAGTGAACGGAGGTATGGCTACACCTTC. It yields the protein CASSERRYGYTF. Looking up the rest from reference TRBV2 and TRBJ1-2 gives the full variable domain: EPEVTQTPSHQVTQMGQEVILRCVPISNHLYFYWYRQILGQKVEFLVSFYNNEISEKSEIFDDQFSVERPDGSNFTLKIRSTKLEDSAMYFCASSERRYGYTFGSGTRLTVV.

V and J are TRBV28 and TRBJ1-3, with 10 bases that match TRBD1. CDR1 and CDR2 (germline): MDHEN, SYDVKM. The CDR3 is 15 amino acids. The junction had 6 bases not matched to a gene; V was cut back by 6 bases and J by 4 bases. CDR3 residues: CASSDPGQGGNTIYF. The CDR3 DNA is TGTGCCAGCAGCGATCCGGGACAGGGGGGAAACACCATATATTTT. Full variable domain (rest looked up from reference TRBV28 and TRBJ1-3): DVKVTQSSRYLVKRTGEKVFLECVQDMDHENMFWYRQDPGLGLRLIYFSYDVKMKEKGDIPEGYSVSREKKERFSLILESASTNQTSMYLCASSDPGQGGNTIYFGEGSWLTVV.

The chain is built from TRBV4-1 and TRBJ1-2; the D is unclear. CDR3 size: 15 residues. Germline values: CDR1 MGHRA, CDR2 YSYEKL. Deletions cut 0 bases from V and 0 bases from J, with 8 bases between. The CDR3 coding sequence is TGCGCCAGCAGCCAAGAGGCGGCAGCTAACTATGGCTACACCTTC. Encoded protein: CASSQEAAANYGYTF.

The chain links TRBV27 to TRBJ1-5; D ambiguous. This CDR3 is built from 14 residues. V shed 5 bases and J shed 1 base, with 9 bases lying between them. Germline V gene lookup returns CDR1 MNHEY and CDR2 SMNVEV (reference sequence). CDR3: CASSLGRSNQPQHF. In DNA form, the CDR3 reads TGTGCCAGCAGTCTCGGGAGGAGCAATCAGCCCCAGCATTTT.